Sequencing of this T cell receptor (beta chain) was carried out in a study of blood T cells in healthy people across ages. Study-level results: Roughly linear declines in TCR beta diversity per million T cells occurred with age.

A sample-barcoded 5' primer and a J-beta primer mix were used in a second PCR of about 6 to 12 cycles. TCRdb fed the 5' RACE reads into MiXCR, producing one record per CDR3 protein. This sample has some 760,000 distinct CDR3 sequences, with approximately 25% found just once. Each sample yielded at least 5 micrograms of PBMC total RNA. This clonotype was detected a few times. What it binds is unknown. V lost 4 bases to trimming and J lost 2 bases, with 11 bases between them. Germline loops: CDR1 SEHNR, CDR2 FQNEAQ (reference sequence). This CDR3 spans 15 amino acids. The same data also went into a second study, on T cells of mothers and their children. As that report states: The study obtained over 8 million TCR beta CDR3 reads per mother and about 3 million per child. Related mother-child pairs showed slightly, non-significantly higher overlap than unrelated pairs.

Sequencing was performed on blood. The clonotype originates from a boy aged 5 to 17 in good health. The chain links TRBV7-9 to TRBJ2-2; the D call may be TRBD1 or TRBD2 (6 bases each). The CDR3 reads CASSSGALNTGELFF. In nucleotides, the CDR3 is TGTGCCAGCAGCTCGGGGGCCCTAAACACCGGGGAGCTGTTTTTT.